This TCR beta chain was recorded in a study of T-cell reconstitution after alpha-beta-depleted transplantation in children. This clonotype was seen a few times. Unique molecular identifiers were used to barcode this TCRbeta library. TCRdb recomputed calls from the PCR reads with MiXCR, one row per CDR3 protein. The sample yields about 400,000 distinct CDR3 sequences, about a fifth seen once. Deletions cut 1 base from V and 5 bases from J, with 14 bases between. CDR3 length: 15 amino acids. Sequencing was performed on PBMCs from the stem cell graft donor, taken from the stem cell graft. The chain couples TRBV12-3 or TRBV12-4 to TRBJ2-5; no definite D call. The TCR was taken from a human donor who donated a stem cell graft to a child with acute myeloid leukemia. The CDR3 is CASSLELPPIETQYF. The CDR3 nucleotides read TGTGCCAGCAGTTTAGAACTACCCCCCATTGAGACCCAGTACTTC.